This T cell receptor (beta chain) was captured by sequencing in a study of blood T cell repertoires in COVID-19 (dated by TCRdb to about 2020). About the study as a whole: The collaborator samples originated in the United States, Italy and Spain and spanned the acute and convalescent phases of COVID-19. The prospective study material was composed of cDNA or gDNA derived from T cells, B-cell-depleted T cells, or PBMCs. Samples came from the ongoing ImmuneRACE study (first 160 participants) plus 1,254 subjects from 6 global collaborators. The dataset comprised deeply sampled blood TCRbeta repertoires from subjects exposed to, actively infected with, or recovered from COVID-19. Where available, HLA class I and class II types were obtained from metadata supplied by the sample provider rather than from assay-based typing. Nearly every sample came with metadata listing a de-identified subject ID, COVID-19 status, age in years and sex. The repertoires were released in a freely available public database meant as a resource for research on the immune response to SARS-CoV-2.

Findings and caveats that apply to the study as a whole: The quantity of clinical and demographic metadata differed by source and by participant and was supplied without curation.

A word on this clone: Its specific antigen is unknown. Base qualities were left out, and no much larger clone turns up one base away.

V is trimmed back by 4 bases and J by 0 bases, and the junction contains 3 bases that no gene match accounts for. According to the germline V gene, CDR1 reads SGHRS and CDR2 reads YFSETQ. The CDR3, cysteine through phenylalanine, is 15 amino acids long. The CDR3 DNA has 45 bases and is translated from base 1. Collaborating institutions collected whole blood in K2EDTA tubes following their own protocols. Collaborator samples were shipped for TCRbeta analysis as frozen whole blood, isolated PBMCs, or DNA extracted from either sample type. The immunoSEQ Assay, a bias-controlled multiplex PCR, was used to amplify TCRbeta CDR3 regions from genomic DNA. The source study handled its data this way. The number of nucleated cells in each sample was estimated by amplification of reference gene primers within the assay. To quantify the absolute abundance of each unique TCRbeta CDR3 rearrangement, sequence reads were collapsed and filtered. Productive Simpson clonality was computed per sample as the square root of Simpson's diversity index over productive rearrangements. TCRdb carries this immuneACCESS record with in-frame sequences only. Its versions omit some clonotypes, under half of them owing to an unresolved V gene in the studies checked, with the rest unexplained. V, J and clone size derive from that table, while D and trimming were established from the DNA sequence. Present in this sample are over 200,000 clones, approximately 86% of which were seen just once. The leading ten clones occupy 0.7% of the sample.

Sequenced material: peripheral blood. The chain links TRBV5-1 with TRBJ2-3, and 9 junction bases match TRBD2. The receptor was derived from a human donor in a cohort sampled during active COVID-19. CDR3 sequence: CASSLAGTSTDTQYF. The sequenced DNA is TGCGCCAGCAGCCTAGCGGGGACAAGCACAGATACGCAGTATTTT.